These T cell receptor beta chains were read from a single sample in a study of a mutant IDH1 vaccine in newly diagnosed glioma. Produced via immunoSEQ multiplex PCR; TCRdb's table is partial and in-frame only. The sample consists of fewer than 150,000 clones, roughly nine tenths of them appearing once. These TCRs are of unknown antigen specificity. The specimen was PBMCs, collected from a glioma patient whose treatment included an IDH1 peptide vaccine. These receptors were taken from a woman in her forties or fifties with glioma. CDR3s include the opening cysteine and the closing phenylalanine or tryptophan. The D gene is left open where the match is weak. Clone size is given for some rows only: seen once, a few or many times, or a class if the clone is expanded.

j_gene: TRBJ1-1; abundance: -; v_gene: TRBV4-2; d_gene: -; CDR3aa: CASSQATGGTEAFF; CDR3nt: TGTGCCAGCAGCCAAGCCACGGGGGGTACTGAAGCTTTCTTT
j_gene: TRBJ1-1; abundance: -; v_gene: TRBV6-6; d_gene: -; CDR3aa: CASSYTIMNTEAFF; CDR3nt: TGTGCCAGCAGTTATACTATCATGAACACTGAAGCTTTCTTT
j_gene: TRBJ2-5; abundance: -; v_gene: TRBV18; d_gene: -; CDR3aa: CASSPMGTFQETQYF; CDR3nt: TGTGCCAGCTCACCAATGGGCACCTTCCAAGAGACCCAGTACTTC
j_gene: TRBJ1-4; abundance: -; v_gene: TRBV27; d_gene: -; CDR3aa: CASSPWTDEKLFF; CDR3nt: TGTGCCAGCAGTCCGTGGACAGATGAAAAACTGTTTTTT
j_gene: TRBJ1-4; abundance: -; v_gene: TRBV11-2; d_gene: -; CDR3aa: CASTLVGRDEKLFF; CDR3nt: TGTGCCAGCACCCTTGTCGGGCGGGATGAAAAACTGTTTTTT
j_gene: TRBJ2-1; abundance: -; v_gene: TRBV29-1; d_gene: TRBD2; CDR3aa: CSVEPSGSNEQFF; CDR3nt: TGCAGCGTTGAACCTAGCGGGAGCAATGAGCAGTTCTTC
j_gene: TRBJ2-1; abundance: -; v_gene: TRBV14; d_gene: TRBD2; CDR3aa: CASSQGVGLAGPYSSYNEQFF; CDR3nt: TGTGCCAGCAGCCAAGGGGTGGGACTAGCGGGTCCCTACAGCTCCTACAATGAGCAGTTCTTC
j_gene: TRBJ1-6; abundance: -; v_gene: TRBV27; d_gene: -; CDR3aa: CASSLEPPMSSYNSPLHF; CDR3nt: TGTGCCAGCAGTTTAGAACCACCCATGAGCTCCTATAATTCACCCCTCCACTTT
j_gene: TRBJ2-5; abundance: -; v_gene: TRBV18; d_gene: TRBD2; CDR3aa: CASSPISGTGETQYF; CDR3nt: TGTGCCAGCTCACCCATTAGCGGGACGGGGGAGACCCAGTACTTC
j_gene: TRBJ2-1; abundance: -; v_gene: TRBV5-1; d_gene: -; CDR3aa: CASNNRQGLNTYNEQFF; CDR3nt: TGCGCCAGCAACAATCGCCAGGGTCTTAACACCTACAATGAGCAGTTCTTC
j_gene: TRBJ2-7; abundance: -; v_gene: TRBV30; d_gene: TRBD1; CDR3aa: CAWRGTGGYHEQYF; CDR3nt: TGTGCCTGGAGGGGGACAGGGGGCTACCACGAGCAGTACTTC
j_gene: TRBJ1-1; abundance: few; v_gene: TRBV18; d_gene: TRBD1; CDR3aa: CASSPRQGDDTEAFF; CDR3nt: TGTGCCAGCTCACCACGACAGGGGGATGACACTGAAGCTTTCTTT
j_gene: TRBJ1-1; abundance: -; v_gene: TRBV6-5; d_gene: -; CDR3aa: CASRRDGGNTEAFF; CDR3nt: TGTGCCAGCAGGAGGGACGGGGGGAACACTGAAGCTTTCTTT
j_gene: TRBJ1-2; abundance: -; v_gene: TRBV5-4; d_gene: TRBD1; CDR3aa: CASSLQGAGGYTF; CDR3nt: TGTGCCAGCAGCCTTCAGGGGGCCGGGGGCTACACCTTC
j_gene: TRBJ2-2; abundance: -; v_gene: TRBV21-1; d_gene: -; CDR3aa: CASSKGVQGYANTGELFF; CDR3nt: TGTGCCAGCAGCAAAGGAGTGCAGGGTTACGCGAACACCGGGGAGCTGTTTTTT
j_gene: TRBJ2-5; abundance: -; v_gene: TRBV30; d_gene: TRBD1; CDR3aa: CAWRYRGQETQYF; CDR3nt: TGTGCCTGGAGGTACAGGGGGCAAGAGACCCAGTACTTC
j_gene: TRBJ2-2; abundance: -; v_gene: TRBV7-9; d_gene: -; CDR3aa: CASSRGERATGELFF; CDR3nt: TGTGCCAGCAGCCGGGGTGAGAGGGCGACCGGGGAGCTGTTTTTT
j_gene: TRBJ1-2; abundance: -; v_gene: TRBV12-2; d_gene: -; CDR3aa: CASRYRAPPLPLYGYTF; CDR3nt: TGTGCAAGTCGCTACCGGGCCCCCCCTCTCCCCCTTTATGGCTACACCTTC
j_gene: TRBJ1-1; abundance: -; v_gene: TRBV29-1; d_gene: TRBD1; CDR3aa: CSVYQGGGGAFF; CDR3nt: TGCAGCGTCTATCAGGGGGGGGGAGGAGCTTTCTTT
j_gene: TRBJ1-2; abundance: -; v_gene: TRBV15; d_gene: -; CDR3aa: CATSRGQAGYGYTF; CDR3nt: TGTGCCACCAGCAGAGGACAGGCTGGCTATGGCTACACCTTC
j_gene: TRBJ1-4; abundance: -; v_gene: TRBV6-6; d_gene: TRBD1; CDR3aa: CASSYLQGGVEKLFF; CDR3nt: TGTGCCAGCAGTTACTTACAGGGGGGAGTTGAAAAACTGTTTTTT
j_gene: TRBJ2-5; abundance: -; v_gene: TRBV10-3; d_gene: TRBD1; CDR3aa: CAISDGQGQETQYF; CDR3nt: TGTGCCATCAGTGATGGACAGGGCCAAGAGACCCAGTACTTC
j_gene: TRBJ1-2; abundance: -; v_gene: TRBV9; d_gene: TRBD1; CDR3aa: CASSVDRTGENYGYTF; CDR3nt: TGTGCCAGCAGCGTGGATAGGACAGGGGAGAACTATGGCTACACCTTC
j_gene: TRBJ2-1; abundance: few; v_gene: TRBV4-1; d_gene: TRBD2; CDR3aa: CASSPGLAKYNEQFF; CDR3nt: TGCGCCAGCAGCCCAGGACTAGCGAAATACAATGAGCAGTTCTTC
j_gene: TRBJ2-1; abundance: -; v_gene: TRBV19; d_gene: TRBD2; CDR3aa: CASSPGLANYYNEQFF; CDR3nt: TGTGCCAGTAGTCCGGGACTAGCGAACTATTACAATGAGCAGTTCTTC
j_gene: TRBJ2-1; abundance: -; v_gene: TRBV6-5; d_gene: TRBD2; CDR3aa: CASGRGMANEQFF; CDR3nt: TGTGCCAGCGGGAGGGGAATGGCCAATGAGCAGTTCTTC
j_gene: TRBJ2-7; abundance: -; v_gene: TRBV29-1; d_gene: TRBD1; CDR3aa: CSVLGQGKQYF; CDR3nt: TGCAGCGTCCTCGGACAGGGGAAGCAGTACTTC
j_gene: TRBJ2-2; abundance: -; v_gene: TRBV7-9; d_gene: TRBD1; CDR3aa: CASSLGTGGIGELFF; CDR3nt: TGTGCCAGCAGCCTAGGGACAGGGGGCATCGGGGAGCTGTTTTTT
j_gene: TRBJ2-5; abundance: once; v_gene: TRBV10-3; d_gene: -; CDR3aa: CAIRGAALEQETQYF; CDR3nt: TGTGCCATCAGGGGGGCGGCTCTGGAACAAGAGACCCAGTACTTC
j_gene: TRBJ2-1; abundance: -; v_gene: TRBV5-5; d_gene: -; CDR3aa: CASIPLVMDRQFF; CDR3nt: TGTGCCAGCATTCCTTTAGTCATGGATCGGCAGTTCTTC
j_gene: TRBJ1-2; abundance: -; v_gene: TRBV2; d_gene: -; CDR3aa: CASILDTGGLGGYTF; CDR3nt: TGTGCCAGCATCCTCGACACGGGGGGGTTAGGTGGCTACACCTTC
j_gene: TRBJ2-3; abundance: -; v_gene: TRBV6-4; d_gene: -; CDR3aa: CASSVSGAADTQYF; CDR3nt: TGTGCCAGCAGTGTTTCGGGAGCCGCAGATACGCAGTATTTT
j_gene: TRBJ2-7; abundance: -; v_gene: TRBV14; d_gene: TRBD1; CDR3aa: CASSQERPWPGQGRYEQYF; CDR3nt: TGTGCCAGCAGCCAAGAAAGACCCTGGCCGGGACAGGGTCGCTACGAGCAGTACTTC
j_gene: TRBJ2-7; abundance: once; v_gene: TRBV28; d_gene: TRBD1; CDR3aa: CASRRTGGYPYEQYF; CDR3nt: TGTGCCAGCAGACGGACAGGGGGGTACCCCTACGAGCAGTACTTC
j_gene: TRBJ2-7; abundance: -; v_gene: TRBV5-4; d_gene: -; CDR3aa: CASSVDSYEQYF; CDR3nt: TGTGCCAGCAGCGTGGACAGCTACGAGCAGTACTTC
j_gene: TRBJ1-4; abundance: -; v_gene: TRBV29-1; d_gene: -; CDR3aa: CSVEMNEKLFF; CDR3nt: TGCAGCGTTGAAATGAATGAAAAACTGTTTTTT
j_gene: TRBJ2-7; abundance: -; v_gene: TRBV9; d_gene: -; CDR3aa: CASSVEGRGPYEQYF; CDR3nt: TGTGCCAGCAGCGTAGAGGGCAGGGGTCCCTACGAGCAGTACTTC
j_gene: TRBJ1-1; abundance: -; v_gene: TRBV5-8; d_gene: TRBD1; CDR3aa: CASSWAGGSLNTEAFF; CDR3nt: TGTGCCAGCAGCTGGGCAGGGGGGTCGCTGAACACTGAAGCTTTCTTT
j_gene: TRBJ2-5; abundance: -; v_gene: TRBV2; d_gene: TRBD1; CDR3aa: CASSRDSEETQYF; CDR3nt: TGTGCCAGCAGTAGGGACAGTGAGGAGACCCAGTACTTC
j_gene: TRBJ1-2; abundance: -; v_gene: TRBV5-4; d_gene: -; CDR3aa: CASSLQGVNGYTF; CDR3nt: TGTGCCAGCAGCTTACAGGGTGTCAATGGCTACACCTTC